This T cell receptor (beta chain) was identified in a study of persistence of HIV-infected CD4 T cells. The immunoSEQ assay was version 4, run in survey mode. Clones were sequenced by immunoSEQ multiplex PCR, and TCRdb holds only the in-frame ones, with some missing. The sample records 40,000 or so clones, about 87% being singletons. As concerns this clone: The antigen is not known.

The V gene lost 5 bases and the J gene lost 0 bases, with 9 bases spanning the gap. There are 14 residues in the CDR3. Germline V CDR1 and CDR2: MNHEY, SMNVEV (reference sequence). This nonspecific control used anti-CD3/anti-CD28 bead stimulation of CD4+ T cells. Sorting of responding CD4+ T cells relied on upregulated CD40 ligand together with CD69. The chain joins TRBV27 to TRBJ2-3; D gene unclear. The starting material was CD4+ T cells sorted from PBMCs after approximately 19-hour stimulation, obtained from a patient who received antiretroviral therapy. The sequence came from an adult woman with HIV who was CMV-seropositive. The DNA of the CDR3 is TGTGCCAGCAGTGGCAGAACAAGCACAGATACGCAGTATTTT. Translating it yields CASSGRTSTDTQYF.